This T cell receptor beta chain comes out of a study of blood T cell repertoires in COVID-19. Whole-study context: The origin of the acute and convalescent COVID-19 samples was the United States, Italy and Spain. PBMCs, B-cell-depleted T cells, or T cells provided the cDNA or gDNA that made up the material.

In this sample, this clone turned up a few times. The CDR3 is 14 residues long. In germline, CDR1 is MNHEY, CDR2 SVGEGT. J was trimmed by 3 bases and V by 6 bases; bases with no gene match: 5. Original processing methods: From reference gene primer amplification, estimates of nucleated cell counts were derived. The method was immunoSEQ multiplex PCR; TCRdb's version includes in-frame clones alone and lacks a portion of them. Clone size and the V and J calls come from that table; the DNA yielded D and trimming. The table records 130,000 or so clones, 65% to 85% of them present only once. The sequence was obtained from a woman in her 70s with acute or convalescent COVID-19. The rearrangement links TRBV6-2 or TRBV6-3 to TRBJ1-5; 7 positions match TRBD1. Material: peripheral blood. The CDR3 nucleotides are TGTGCCAGCAGCGACAGGGCATTCAATCAGCCCCAGCATTTT. Translating gives CASSDRAFNQPQHF.